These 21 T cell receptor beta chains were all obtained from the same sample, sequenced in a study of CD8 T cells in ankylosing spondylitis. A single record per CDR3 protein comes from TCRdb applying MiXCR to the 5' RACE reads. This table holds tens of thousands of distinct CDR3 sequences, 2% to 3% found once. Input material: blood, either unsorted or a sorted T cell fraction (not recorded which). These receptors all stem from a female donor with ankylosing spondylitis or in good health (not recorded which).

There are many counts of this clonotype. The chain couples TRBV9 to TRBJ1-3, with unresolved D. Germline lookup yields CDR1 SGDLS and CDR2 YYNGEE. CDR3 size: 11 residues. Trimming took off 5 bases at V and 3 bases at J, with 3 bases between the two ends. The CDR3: CASSNGNTIYF. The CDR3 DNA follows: TGTGCCAGCAGTAATGGAAACACCATATATTTT. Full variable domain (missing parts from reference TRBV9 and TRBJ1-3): DSGVTQTPKHLITATGQRVTLRCSPRSGDLSVYWYQQSLDQGLQFLIQYYNGEERAKGNILERFSAQQFPDLHSELNLSSLELGDSALYFCASSNGNTIYFGEGSWLTVV.

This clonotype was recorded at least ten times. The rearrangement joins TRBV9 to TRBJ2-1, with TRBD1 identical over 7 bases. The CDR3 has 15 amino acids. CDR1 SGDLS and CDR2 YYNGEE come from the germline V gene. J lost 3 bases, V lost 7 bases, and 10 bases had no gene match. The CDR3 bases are TGTGCCAGCGACAGGGAAGGTTCTTTCTACAATGAGCAGTTCTTC. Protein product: CASDREGSFYNEQFF.

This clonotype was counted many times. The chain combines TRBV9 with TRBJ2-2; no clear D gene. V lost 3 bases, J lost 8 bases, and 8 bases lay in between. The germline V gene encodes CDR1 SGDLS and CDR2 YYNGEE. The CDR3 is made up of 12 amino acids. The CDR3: CASSGEMGELFF. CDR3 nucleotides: TGTGCCAGCAGCGGAGAGATGGGGGAGCTGTTTTTT.

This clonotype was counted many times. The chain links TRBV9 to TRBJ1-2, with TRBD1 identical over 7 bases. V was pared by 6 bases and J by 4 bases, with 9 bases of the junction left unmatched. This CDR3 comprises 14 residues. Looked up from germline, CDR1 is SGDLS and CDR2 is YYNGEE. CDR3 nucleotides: TGTGCCAGCAACACCCCGACAGGGCTCTATGGCTACACCTTC. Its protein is CASNTPTGLYGYTF.

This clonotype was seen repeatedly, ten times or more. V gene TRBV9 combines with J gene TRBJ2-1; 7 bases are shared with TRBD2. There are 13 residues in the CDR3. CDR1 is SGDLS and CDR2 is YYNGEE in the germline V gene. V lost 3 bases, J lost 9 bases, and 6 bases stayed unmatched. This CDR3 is CASSAGLGAEQFF. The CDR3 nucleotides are TGTGCCAGCAGCGCAGGACTAGGTGCTGAGCAGTTCTTC.

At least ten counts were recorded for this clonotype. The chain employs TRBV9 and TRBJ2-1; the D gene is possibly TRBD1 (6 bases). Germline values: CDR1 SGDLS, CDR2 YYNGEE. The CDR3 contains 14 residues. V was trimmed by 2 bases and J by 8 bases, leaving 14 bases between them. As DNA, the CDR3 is TGTGCCAGCAGCGTTAACAGGGTGATGGATGAGCAGTTCTTC. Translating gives CASSVNRVMDEQFF.

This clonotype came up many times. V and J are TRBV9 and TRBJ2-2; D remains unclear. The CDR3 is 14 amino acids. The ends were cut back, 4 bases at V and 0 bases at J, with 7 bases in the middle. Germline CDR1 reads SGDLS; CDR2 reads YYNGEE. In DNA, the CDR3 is TGTGCCAGCAGCTTGTTAGCGAACACCGGGGAGCTGTTTTTT. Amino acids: CASSLLANTGELFF.

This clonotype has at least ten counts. CDR3 DNA: TGTGCCAGCAGCGTAGCTACCAGGGCCGAGACCGGGGAGCTGTTTTTT. As protein: CASSVATRAETGELFF. V gene TRBV9 combines with J gene TRBJ2-2; TRBD1 might be the D (5 bases). There are 16 residues in the CDR3. Trimming stripped 0 bases from V and 5 bases from J, with 14 bases between. Germline V CDR1 and CDR2: SGDLS, YYNGEE.

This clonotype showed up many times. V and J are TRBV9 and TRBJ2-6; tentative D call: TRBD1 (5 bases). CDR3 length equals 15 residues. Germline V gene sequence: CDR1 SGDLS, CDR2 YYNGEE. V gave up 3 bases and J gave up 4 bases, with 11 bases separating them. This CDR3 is CASSAQGIGANVLTF. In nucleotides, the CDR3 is TGTGCCAGCAGCGCCCAGGGTATCGGGGCCAACGTCCTGACTTTC.

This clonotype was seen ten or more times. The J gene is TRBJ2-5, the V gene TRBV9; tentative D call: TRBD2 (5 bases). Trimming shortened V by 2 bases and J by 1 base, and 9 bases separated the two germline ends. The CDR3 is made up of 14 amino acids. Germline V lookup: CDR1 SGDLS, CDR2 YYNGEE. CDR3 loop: CASSVSGTQETQYF. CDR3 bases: TGTGCCAGCAGCGTGTCGGGAACCCAAGAGACCCAGTACTTC.

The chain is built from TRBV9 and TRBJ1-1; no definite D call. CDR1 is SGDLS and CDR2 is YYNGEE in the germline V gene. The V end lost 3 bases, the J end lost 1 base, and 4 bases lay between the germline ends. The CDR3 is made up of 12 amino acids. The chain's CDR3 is CASSAGNTEAFF. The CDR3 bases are TGTGCCAGCAGCGCTGGGAACACTGAAGCTTTCTTT.

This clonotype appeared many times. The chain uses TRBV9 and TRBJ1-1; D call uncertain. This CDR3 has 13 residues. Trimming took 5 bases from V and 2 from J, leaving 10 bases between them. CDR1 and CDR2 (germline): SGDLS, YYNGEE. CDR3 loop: CASSERLNTEAFF. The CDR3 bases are TGTGCCAGCAGTGAGAGACTAAACACTGAAGCTTTCTTT.

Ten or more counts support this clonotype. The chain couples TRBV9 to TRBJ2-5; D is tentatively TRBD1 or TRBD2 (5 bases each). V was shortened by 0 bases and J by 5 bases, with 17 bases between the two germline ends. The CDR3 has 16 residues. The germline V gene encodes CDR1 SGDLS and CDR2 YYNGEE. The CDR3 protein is CASSVGPGTTGETQYF. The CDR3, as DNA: TGTGCCAGCAGCGTAGGTCCCGGGACCACCGGGGAGACCCAGTACTTC. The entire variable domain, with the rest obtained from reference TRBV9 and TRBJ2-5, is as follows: DSGVTQTPKHLITATGQRVTLRCSPRSGDLSVYWYQQSLDQGLQFLIQYYNGEERAKGNILERFSAQQFPDLHSELNLSSLELGDSALYFCASSVGPGTTGETQYFGPGTRLLVL.

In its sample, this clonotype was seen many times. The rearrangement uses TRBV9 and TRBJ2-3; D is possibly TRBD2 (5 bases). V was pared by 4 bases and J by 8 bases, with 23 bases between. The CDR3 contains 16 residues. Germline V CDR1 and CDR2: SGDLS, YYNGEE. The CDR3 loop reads CASSPPIPSRGVTQYF. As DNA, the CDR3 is TGTGCCAGCAGCCCCCCTATCCCGTCCCGGGGTGTTACGCAGTATTTT.

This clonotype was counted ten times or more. CDR3 bases: TGTGCCAGCAGCGTAGTCGACAGCCCTAGCACAGATACGCAGTATTTT. Translating it yields CASSVVDSPSTDTQYF. The rearrangement joins TRBV9 to TRBJ2-3, with D possibly being TRBD1 (5 bases). The CDR3 contains 16 residues. Trimming left V 0 bases short and J 0 bases short, with 11 bases between. Germline-derived CDR1 and CDR2 are SGDLS and YYNGEE.

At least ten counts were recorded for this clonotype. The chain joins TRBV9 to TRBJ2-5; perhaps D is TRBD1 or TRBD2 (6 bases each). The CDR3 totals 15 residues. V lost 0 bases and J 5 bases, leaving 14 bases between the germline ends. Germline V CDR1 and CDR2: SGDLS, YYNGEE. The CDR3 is CASSVAEGGRETQYF. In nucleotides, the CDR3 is TGTGCCAGCAGCGTAGCTGAGGGGGGCCGGGAGACCCAGTACTTC.

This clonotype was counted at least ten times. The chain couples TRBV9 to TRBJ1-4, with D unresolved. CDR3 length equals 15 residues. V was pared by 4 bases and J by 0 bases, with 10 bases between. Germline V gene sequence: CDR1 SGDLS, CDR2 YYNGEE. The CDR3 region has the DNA TGTGCCAGCAGCCCTGGGCGGACAACTAATGAAAAACTGTTTTTT. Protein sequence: CASSPGRTTNEKLFF.

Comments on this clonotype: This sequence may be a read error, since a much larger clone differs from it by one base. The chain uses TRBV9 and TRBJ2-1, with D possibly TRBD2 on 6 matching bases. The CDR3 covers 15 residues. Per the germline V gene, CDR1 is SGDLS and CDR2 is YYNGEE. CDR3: CASSVGDSTYNGQFF. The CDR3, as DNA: TGTGCCAGCAGCGTAGGGGACTCAACCTACAATGGGCAGTTCTTC. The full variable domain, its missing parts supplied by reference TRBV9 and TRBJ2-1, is DSGVTQTPKHLITATGQRVTLRCSPRSGDLSVYWYQQSLDQGLQFLIQYYNGEERAKGNILERFSAQQFPDLHSELNLSSLELGDSALYFCASSVGDSTYNGQFFGPGTRLTVL.

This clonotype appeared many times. In nucleotides, the CDR3 is TGTGCCAGCAGTCCAGACCCCCTCGGGACCTACGAGCAGTACTTC. It is translated as CASSPDPLGTYEQYF. V usage is TRBV9 and J usage is TRBJ2-7, with a tentative D call TRBD2 (5 bases). The V end was cut by 5 bases, the J end by 2 bases, with 17 bases between. CDR3 size: 15 residues. Germline CDR1 SGDLS, CDR2 YYNGEE.

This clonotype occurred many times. This CDR3 is CASSVLGPTEAFF. CDR3 bases: TGTGCCAGCAGCGTATTGGGTCCGACTGAAGCTTTCTTT. The rearrangement joins TRBV9 to TRBJ1-1; D ambiguous. This CDR3 is built from 13 residues. The V gene lost 1 base and the J gene lost 5 bases, with 9 bases spanning the gap. The germline V gene encodes CDR1 SGDLS and CDR2 YYNGEE.

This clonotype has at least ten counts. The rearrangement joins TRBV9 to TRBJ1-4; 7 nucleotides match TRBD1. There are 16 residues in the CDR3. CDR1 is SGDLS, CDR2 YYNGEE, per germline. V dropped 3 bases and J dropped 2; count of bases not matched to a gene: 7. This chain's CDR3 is CASSAHPGQTNEKLFF. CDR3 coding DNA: TGTGCCAGCAGCGCTCACCCGGGACAGACTAATGAAAAACTGTTTTTT.